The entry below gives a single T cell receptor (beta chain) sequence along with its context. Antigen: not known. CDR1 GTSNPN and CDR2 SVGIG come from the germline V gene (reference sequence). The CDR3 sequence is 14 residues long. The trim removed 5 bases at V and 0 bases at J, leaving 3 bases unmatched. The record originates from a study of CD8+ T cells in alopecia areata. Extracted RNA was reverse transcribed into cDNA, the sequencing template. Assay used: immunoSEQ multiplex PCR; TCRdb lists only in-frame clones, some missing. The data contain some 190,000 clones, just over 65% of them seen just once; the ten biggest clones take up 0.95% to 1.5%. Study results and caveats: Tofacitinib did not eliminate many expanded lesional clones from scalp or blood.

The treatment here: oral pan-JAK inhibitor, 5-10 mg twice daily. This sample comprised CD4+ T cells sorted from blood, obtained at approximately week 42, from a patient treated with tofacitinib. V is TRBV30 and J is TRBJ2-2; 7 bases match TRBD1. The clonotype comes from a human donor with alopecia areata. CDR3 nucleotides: TGTGCCTGGCGGGGACAGACGAACACCGGGGAGCTGTTTTTT. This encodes CAWRGQTNTGELFF.